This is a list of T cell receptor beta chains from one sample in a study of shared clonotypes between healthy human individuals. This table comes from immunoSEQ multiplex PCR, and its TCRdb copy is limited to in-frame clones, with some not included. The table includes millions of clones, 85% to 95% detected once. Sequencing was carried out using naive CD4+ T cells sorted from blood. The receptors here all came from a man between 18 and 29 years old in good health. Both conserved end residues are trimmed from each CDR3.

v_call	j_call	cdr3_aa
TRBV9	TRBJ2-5	ASSVAVLAGGEETQY
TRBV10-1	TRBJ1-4	ASSRSGGANEKLF
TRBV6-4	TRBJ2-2	ASSAQGIASTGELF
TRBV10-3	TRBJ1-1	AISGGTEYTEAF
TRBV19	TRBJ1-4	ASSKERESTNEKLF
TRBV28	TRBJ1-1	ASSLSQGAGTEAF
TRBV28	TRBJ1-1	ASSSPRVMNTEAF
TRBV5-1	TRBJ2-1	ASSPFGSNEQF
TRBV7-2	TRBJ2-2	ASSLEVRNTGELF
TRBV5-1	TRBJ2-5	ASSEGQTQY
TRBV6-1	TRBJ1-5	ASSERVNSNQPQH
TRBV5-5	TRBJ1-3	ASSITGDGNTIY
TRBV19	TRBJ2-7	ASSTLMGYEQY
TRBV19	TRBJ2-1	ASSMGLAGVDEQF
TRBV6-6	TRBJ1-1	ASSYWGTEAF
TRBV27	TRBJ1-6	ASSLGLKSSPLH
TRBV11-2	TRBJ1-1	ASSPGRLEGRRL
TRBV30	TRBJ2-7	AWIKPGLSSYEQY
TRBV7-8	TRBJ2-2	AWRELF
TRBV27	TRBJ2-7	ASSNLAAYEQY
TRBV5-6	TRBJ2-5	ASSPTRGPGLAEQETQY
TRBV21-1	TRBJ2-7	AFQWSGRFYGEQY
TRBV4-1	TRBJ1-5	ASSARPAGQPQH
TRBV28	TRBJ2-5	ASSLQGFWDQETQY
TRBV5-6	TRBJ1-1	ASSLGANTEAF
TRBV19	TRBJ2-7	ASSIMGQGNEQY
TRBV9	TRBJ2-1	ASSPGPGDEQF
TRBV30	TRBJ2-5	AWSAGLAGIETQY
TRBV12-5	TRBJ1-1	ASSSTGGATEAF
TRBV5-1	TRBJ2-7	ASSPQQGGAYEQY
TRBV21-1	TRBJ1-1	ASSKGEGAVNTEAF
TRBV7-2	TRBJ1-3	ASSYGSSAVTIY
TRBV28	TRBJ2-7	ASSGTVYEQY
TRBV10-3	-	AISESGTGAYEQY
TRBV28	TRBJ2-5	ASSSPAGAETQY
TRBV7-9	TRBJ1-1	ASSIGTGSYTEAF
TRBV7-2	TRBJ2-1	ASSLLRGALYNEQF
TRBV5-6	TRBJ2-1	ASSLEGPYNEQF
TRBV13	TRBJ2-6	ASSSRQARVAGANVLT
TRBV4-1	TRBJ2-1	ASSLLPIAGGPVNEQF
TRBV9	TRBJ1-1	ASSGLGGNTEAF
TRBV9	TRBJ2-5	ASSPGLGNVQETQY
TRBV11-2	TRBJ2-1	ASSLLQDSNEQF
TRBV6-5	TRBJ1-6	ASSSPGGTNSPLH
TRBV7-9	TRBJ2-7	ASSLGVNPGTGGN
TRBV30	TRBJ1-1	AWSVFVSMNTEAF
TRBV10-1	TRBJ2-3	ASSESTAGTDTQY
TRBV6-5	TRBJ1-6	ASGGGSYNSPLH
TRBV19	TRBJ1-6	ASRTQRTSTGSNSPLH
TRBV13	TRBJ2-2	ASSLSLTGELF
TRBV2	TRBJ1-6	ASSERESSYNSPLH
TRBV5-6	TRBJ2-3	ASSSRGAGTDTQY
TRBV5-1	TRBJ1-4	ASSLGTATNEKLF
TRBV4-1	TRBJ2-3	ASSQERGLAVDTDTQY
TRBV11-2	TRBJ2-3	ASSFQGLAGVTDTQY